This record concerns one T cell receptor (beta chain) sequence. This clone was picked up a small number of times. It has no known antigen specificity. No much larger clone exists at a distance of one base, and base qualities are not known. From each donor, a single peripheral blood sample of about 100 mL on average was drawn into heparinised tubes. A BD FACSAria II and a panel including CD45RO, CCR7, CD25, CD127, CD95 and CD27 were used to sort naive, central memory, regulatory and stem cell-like memory CD4+ T cells. All sorted populations exceeded 95% purity. PBMCs were separated immediately by Lymphoprep density gradient centrifugation and were stained directly, without being cultured. To minimize batch effects, samples were stained and sorted in pairs, one healthy donor with one patient per experiment. These data come from a study of beta chain features in type 1 diabetes (dated 2018 in TCRdb). Looking at the study overall: Mean age, gender distribution, total cell number and subset yield were not different between patients and healthy donors. Across all samples, some 99 million sorted cells were examined, and cell number per subset correlated strongly with RNA yield. Regulatory and stem cell-like memory subsets were isolated from only 8 patients and 8 healthy donors, whereas naive and central memory subsets came from all 28 donors. In the study, recently diagnosed type 1 diabetes patients and matched healthy donors were compared on the TCRB repertoires of their sorted circulating CD4+ T cell subsets.

There are 14 amino acids in the CDR3, from cysteine to phenylalanine inclusive. Here the CDR3 DNA is all that survives: 42 bases in frame from base 1. Trimming removed 2 bases from V and 4 bases from J, leaving 11 bases between the germline ends. From the germline V gene (reference sequence), CDR1 is MNHNY and CDR2 is SVGAGI. Findings and caveats that apply to the study as a whole: Only small numbers of individuals were included in the HLA sub-analyses, which left unresolved whether HLA type had any influence on TCRB rearrangement. PCR may preferentially amplify shorter templates, but because patient and control samples were amplified and corrected together, any resulting skew would affect both groups equally. Because cDNA was sequenced instead of genomic DNA, highly expressing activated cells could be over-represented, though the groups showed no difference in activation or CD3 levels. Patients with type 1 diabetes made fewer insertions and deleted more nucleotides at VDJ recombination sites, implying thymic rearrangement abnormalities. Type 1 diabetes patients showed a moderate but significant shortening of TCRB CDR3 length in all four CD4+ subsets. The naive, central memory and regulatory TCRB repertoires appeared to resemble one another more closely among patients than among healthy donors.

The entire amount of isolated RNA was reverse transcribed using the High Capacity cDNA Reverse Transcription Kit, so the sequenced TCRB transcripts were expressed ones. Deep immunoSEQ sequencing was performed on naive, central memory and regulatory T cell samples, with an average of about 3.57 million total reads per sample. Sorted cells were lysed in RLT buffer, and RNA was extracted using DNase-treated RNeasy Micro or Mini kits according to cell number. To prevent cross-contamination, each cell subset was processed individually, whereas patient and healthy donor samples were processed jointly. The immunoSEQ multiplex PCR was used to amplify TCRB sequences from cDNA, generating 87-bp fragments that spanned the CDR3 region. The amplicons were sequenced using the Illumina HiSeq platform. Regarding the original processing steps: PCR bias was corrected computationally using synthetic template baselines, and reads within Hamming distance 2 were collapsed, with unmergeable singletons discarded. Reads were aligned against IMGT to assign V, D and J genes, CDR3 length and insertions or deletions at six rearrangement sites. Within each subset, clonotype counts were normalized to the number of sorted cells before true diversity and Gini coefficients were calculated with the tcR R package. The overlap coefficient, calculated on TCRB nucleotide sequences, was used to measure repertoire sharing. Out-of-frame TCRB sequences from naive cells were analyzed as a proxy for the pre-selection repertoire. In TCRdb, the immuneACCESS table is reduced to in-frame sequences with V and J assigned. These tables do not hold every clone; where another copy was compared, an unresolved V gene accounts for under half, and the others remain unexplained. Clone size and V and J calls were adopted from that table, with D and trimming inferred from the DNA. Across this sample there are around 360,000 clones, with around 12% seen only once. The ten largest account for approximately 0.011% of the sample.

Specimen: naive CD4+ T cells from blood. The sample's cell subset or site label, in plain terms: true naive CD4+ T cells. This TCR came from a woman aged 18-29 years with type 1 diabetes. The rearrangement joined TRBV6-6 to TRBJ1-1; TRBD1 could be the D gene, as 6 bases match. The bases read TGTGCCAGCAGTTACCTACAGGGTGGCACTGAAGCTTTCTTT. Translation gives CASSYLQGGTEAFF.